This T cell receptor (beta chain) is drawn from a study of shared clonotypes between healthy human individuals. Study results and limitations: The rarefaction results pointed to incomplete sorted-subset sequencing despite large depth. Memory subsets had estimated richness that was generally smaller than that of naive subsets.

Clones were sequenced by immunoSEQ multiplex PCR, and TCRdb holds only the in-frame ones, with some missing. Here the sample spans about 770,000 clones, 55% to 75% being singletons. The CDR3 has 16 amino acids. Of note for this clone: The antigen is unknown.

Sequenced material: memory CD4+ T cells sorted from blood. Subset defined: CD45RA-negative fraction. This TCR derives from a woman between 25 and 40 years old in good health. The chain couples TRBV21-1 to TRBJ2-1; TRBD2 reflects the table's D call only, with no check against the DNA. TRBV21-1 is a known pseudogene. CDR3 in amino acids: CASRGPGAPRYNEQFF. CDR3 sequence (DNA): TGTGCCAGCAGGGGACCGGGAGCGCCCCGTTACAATGAGCAGTTCTTC.